Listed below are T cell receptor beta chains from one sample, sequenced in a study of radiotherapy plus CTLA-4 blockade in lung cancer. Using immunoSEQ multiplex PCR, the repertoire was profiled, and TCRdb retains in-frame clones only, with some absent. In the table there are more than 40,000 clones, 70% to 80% of which are singletons. Specimen: peripheral blood, collected from a patient treated with radiotherapy plus ipilimumab. Receptors originate from a human donor with non-small cell lung cancer who had stable disease on radiotherapy plus ipilimumab. Each CDR3 is given with its conserved first and last residue. A D gene is named only where the DNA matches it firmly. Only some rows state a clone size, as once, few, many or a class for expanded clones.

NA	TRBV15	NA	TRBJ1-1	CATSRGLGAEAFF	TGTGCCACCAGCAGAGGGTTGGGAGCTGAAGCTTTCTTT
NA	TRBV19	NA	TRBJ1-2	CASSIPGTPPRGYTF	TGTGCCAGTAGTATCCCCGGGACACCGCCGAGAGGCTACACCTTC
NA	TRBV10-2	NA	TRBJ1-1	CASSDHTEAFF	TGCGCCAGCAGTGACCACACTGAAGCTTTCTTT
NA	TRBV7-8	TRBD1	TRBJ1-1	CASSPKIGTVNTEAFF	TGTGCCAGCAGTCCAAAAATCGGGACAGTCAACACTGAAGCTTTCTTT
NA	TRBV18	NA	TRBJ1-1	CASSPSGTEAFF	TGTGCCAGCTCACCTAGTGGCACTGAAGCTTTCTTT
NA	TRBV6-5	NA	TRBJ2-5	CASSYSGGLETQYF	TGTGCCAGCAGTTACTCCGGGGGATTGGAGACCCAGTACTTC
NA	TRBV6-5	NA	TRBJ1-2	CASSRTGFSDYGYTF	TGTGCCAGCAGTAGAACCGGTTTCTCAGATTATGGCTACACCTTC
many	TRBV13	TRBD1	TRBJ2-7	CASSSGQGRTYEQYF	TGTGCCAGCAGCTCGGGACAGGGGCGAACCTACGAGCAGTACTTC
NA	TRBV9	TRBD1	TRBJ1-3	CASSPDLGQQFGNTIYF	TGTGCCAGCAGCCCCGACTTGGGACAGCAATTTGGAAACACCATATATTTT
NA	TRBV5-1	NA	TRBJ2-1	CASSLVAQQTPGFF	TGCGCCAGCAGCTTGGTTGCACAACAGACCCCGGGGTTCTTC
NA	TRBV5-1	NA	TRBJ2-5	CASRQWGDQETQYF	TGCGCCAGCCGCCAGTGGGGCGACCAAGAGACCCAGTACTTC
NA	TRBV6-5	NA	TRBJ1-1	CASSPWRGLRTEAFF	TGTGCCAGCAGTCCATGGCGGGGGCTACGCACTGAAGCTTTCTTT
NA	TRBV6-7	NA	TRBJ2-6	CASSGAPRLQSRANVLTF	TGTGCCAGCAGTGGCGCTCCGCGTTTACAAAGTCGGGCCAACGTCCTGACTTTC
NA	TRBV29-1	NA	TRBJ1-2	CSVEQSYYGYTF	TGCAGCGTTGAACAGTCTTACTATGGCTACACCTTC
NA	TRBV7-7	NA	TRBJ1-4	CASSPYSYGHNEKLFF	TGTGCCAGCAGCCCCTACTCCTACGGACATAATGAAAAACTGTTTTTT
NA	TRBV6-5	NA	TRBJ1-1	CASSYSPKNTEAFF	TGTGCCAGCAGTTATAGTCCGAAGAACACTGAAGCTTTCTTT
NA	TRBV6-1	NA	TRBJ1-6	CASSRLTGYNSPLHF	TGTGCCAGCAGTAGACTGACAGGTTATAATTCACCCCTCCACTTT
NA	TRBV7-8	TRBD2	TRBJ2-1	CASSPAGGLGNEQFF	TGTGCCAGCAGCCCAGCGGGGGGGCTAGGCAATGAGCAGTTCTTC
once	TRBV5-4	NA	TRBJ2-2	CASSLRQASNTGELFF	TGTGCCAGCAGCTTGAGACAGGCCTCGAACACCGGGGAGCTGTTTTTT
NA	TRBV5-5	NA	TRBJ1-2	CASSLGQTKSYGYTF	TGTGCCAGCAGCTTAGGACAGACCAAATCCTATGGCTACACCTTC
NA	TRBV15	NA	TRBJ1-1	CATSREGGTEAFF	TGTGCCACCAGCAGAGAGGGGGGGACTGAAGCTTTCTTT
NA	TRBV30	TRBD2	TRBJ2-1	CAWSVPYLAGDNEQFF	TGTGCCTGGAGTGTACCGTACCTAGCGGGGGACAATGAGCAGTTCTTC
few	TRBV7-9	TRBD1	TRBJ2-7	CASSRDRDRTYEQYF	TGTGCCAGCAGCCGTGACCGGGACAGAACCTACGAGCAGTACTTC
NA	TRBV20-1	NA	TRBJ1-2	CSVGGGGYTF	TGCAGTGTAGGTGGTGGTGGCTACACCTTC
NA	TRBV2	TRBD1	TRBJ1-2	CASTLGGQGALGYTF	TGTGCCAGCACCCTAGGGGGACAGGGGGCCTTAGGCTACACCTTC
NA	TRBV5-6	NA	TRBJ2-5	CASSLGPAGTREQYF	TGTGCCAGCAGCTTGGGCCCTGCAGGGACGAGGGAGCAGTACTTC
NA	TRBV6-1	TRBD1	TRBJ2-2	CASRELDRAGRELFF	TGTGCCAGCAGGGAACTGGACAGGGCGGGCCGGGAGCTGTTTTTT
NA	TRBV10-1	NA	TRBJ2-5	CASSESEGGKETQYF	TGCGCCAGCAGTGAGTCGGAAGGCGGGAAAGAGACCCAGTACTTC
NA	TRBV19	TRBD1	TRBJ2-5	CASEDRVKGETQYF	TGTGCCAGTGAGGACAGGGTCAAGGGAGAGACCCAGTACTTC
few	TRBV11-2	NA	TRBJ2-5	CASGRSQETQYF	TGTGCCAGCGGAAGAAGCCAAGAGACCCAGTACTTC
NA	TRBV19	NA	TRBJ1-2	CASSTRHGYYGYTF	TGTGCCAGTAGTACTAGACACGGTTACTATGGCTACACCTTC
few	TRBV7-6	NA	TRBJ2-7	CASSLSPGAAYEQYF	TGTGCCAGCAGCTTAAGCCCGGGGGCCGCCTACGAGCAGTACTTC
NA	TRBV9	TRBD2	TRBJ2-2	CASGGGGANTGELFF	TGTGCCAGCGGAGGCGGGGGGGCGAACACCGGGGAGCTGTTTTTT
NA	TRBV2	TRBD1	TRBJ1-4	CASRLTGAPEKLFF	TGTGCCAGCAGACTAACAGGGGCCCCGGAAAAACTGTTTTTT
NA	TRBV11-3	NA	TRBJ1-1	CASSAGTVTEAFF	TGTGCCAGCAGCGCCGGGACTGTCACTGAAGCTTTCTTT
NA	TRBV15	NA	TRBJ2-5	CATSRDSGGETQYF	TGTGCCACCAGCAGGGATTCAGGCGGAGAGACCCAGTACTTC
NA	TRBV5-1	NA	TRBJ2-1	CASNRLDSPYNEQFF	TGCGCCAGTAATAGGCTGGACAGCCCTTACAATGAGCAGTTCTTC
NA	TRBV6-1	NA	TRBJ1-1	CASTSMAGTATEAFF	TGTGCCAGCACGAGTATGGCAGGGACTGCCACTGAAGCTTTCTTT
few	TRBV7-7	TRBD2	TRBJ2-5	CASSSHPREGETQYF	TGTGCCAGCAGCTCCCACCCCCGGGAGGGAGAGACCCAGTACTTC
few	TRBV6-6	NA	TRBJ1-1	CASSYSSTEAFF	TGTGCCAGCAGTTACTCGAGCACTGAAGCTTTCTTT
NA	TRBV6-6	NA	TRBJ1-6	CASTIRSPYDSPLHF	TGTGCCAGCACCATCCGTAGTCCCTATGATTCACCCCTCCACTTT
once	TRBV12-5	NA	TRBJ1-1	CASGSDRGYSTEAFF	TGTGCTAGTGGTTCCGATCGGGGATACTCCACTGAAGCTTTCTTT
NA	TRBV18	TRBD1	TRBJ1-1	CASSAVHRDREFF	TGTGCCAGCTCAGCAGTCCACCGGGACAGGGAATTCTTT
NA	TRBV19	NA	TRBJ2-2	CASSRRISGELFF	TGTGCCAGTAGTAGGAGGATTAGCGGGGAGCTGTTTTTT
NA	TRBV2	NA	TRBJ1-2	CASSEARGGGYTF	TGTGCCAGCAGTGAAGCAAGGGGAGGAGGCTACACCTTC
NA	TRBV13	TRBD1	TRBJ2-5	CASSPGTVQETQYF	TGTGCCAGCAGCCCCGGGACAGTCCAAGAGACCCAGTACTTC
few	TRBV7-9	NA	TRBJ1-1	CATRAPNTEAFF	TGTGCCACCAGGGCGCCGAACACTGAAGCTTTCTTT
few	TRBV10-1	TRBD2	TRBJ2-1	CASSGSGTSGGNNEQFF	TGCGCCAGCAGTGGTTCCGGGACTAGCGGGGGGAACAATGAGCAGTTCTTC
NA	TRBV11-2	NA	TRBJ1-1	CASSPFTEAFF	TGTGCCAGCAGCCCCTTTACTGAAGCTTTCTTT
NA	TRBV9	NA	TRBJ1-5	CASSPQAGQPQHF	TGTGCCAGCAGCCCACAGGCCGGTCAGCCCCAGCATTTT